The 8 T cell receptor beta chains reported below all come from one sample, sequenced in a study of blood T cell repertoires in COVID-19. Only in-frame clones appear in the TCRdb table, and some are missing; sequencing was by immunoSEQ multiplex PCR. The top ten clones hold about 1.5% of a sample with 270,000 or so clones, less than 85% of them seen once. The sequenced sample was peripheral blood. The receptors originated from a human donor with COVID-19, enrolled during active disease. The donor label of this sample is uncertain.

The chain employs TRBV25-1 and TRBJ2-3; 11 nucleotides match TRBD2. The CDR3 sequence is 16 residues long. Germline CDR1 MGHDK, CDR2 SYGVNS. J lost 0 bases, V lost 4 bases, and 3 bases had no gene match. The CDR3, as DNA: TGTGCCAGCAGTGGATGGACTAGCGGGAGCACAGATACGCAGTATTTT. It translates to CASSGWTSGSTDTQYF.

The rearrangement links TRBV7-3 to TRBJ2-7; 9 bases line up with TRBD2. The CDR3 loop spans 14 amino acids. V gave up 3 bases and J gave up 0 bases; unmatched junction bases: 0. From germline, CDR1 is SGHTA and CDR2 FQGTGA. The CDR3, as DNA: TGTGCCAGCAGCTTTAGCGGGAGCTCCTACGAGCAGTACTTC. This sequence encodes CASSFSGSSYEQYF.

This chain connects TRBV28 to TRBJ2-7; 8 nucleotides align to TRBD2. This CDR3 contains 14 residues. J was trimmed by 3 bases and V by 3 bases; bases with no gene match: 4. Germline CDR1 is MDHEN and CDR2 is SYDVKM. The CDR3 DNA reads TGTGCCAGCAGTTTGACGGGACTAGTCTACGAGCAGTACTTC. As protein: CASSLTGLVYEQYF.

The rearrangement links TRBV7-3 to TRBJ2-3, with TRBD2 matching 13 bases. The J segment lost 3 bases and the V segment lost 2 bases, leaving 2 bases of the junction unmatched. The CDR3 contains 16 residues. CDR1 and CDR2 from the germline V gene are SGHTA and FQGTGA. The CDR3 nucleotides read TGTGCCAGCAGCTTAGGACTAGCGGGAGAGACAGATACGCAGTATTTT. The encoded protein is CASSLGLAGETDTQYF.

The V gene is TRBV6-5, the J gene TRBJ2-2, with TRBD1 identical over 12 bases. The CDR3 covers 15 residues. Germline assignment: CDR1 MNHEY and CDR2 SVGAGI. V shed 6 bases and J 10 bases; nucleotides not matched to a gene: 9. The CDR3 coding sequence is TGTGCCAGCAGAGGGATCGGGACAGGGGGCGCGGAGCTGTTTTTT. It is translated as CASRGIGTGGAELFF.

The sample holds a few counts of this clone. V usage is TRBV5-8 and J usage is TRBJ2-3, with D maybe TRBD1 (5 bases). Germline CDR1 is SGHTS and CDR2 is YDEGEE. CDR3 length: 12 residues. Deletions cut 7 bases from V and 1 base from J, with 7 bases between. The CDR3 protein is CASPGRTDTQYF. The CDR3 DNA reads as TGTGCCAGCCCAGGGCGCACAGATACGCAGTATTTT.

The V call is TRBV7-9, the J call TRBJ1-4; possibly TRBD1 for D (6 bases). Trimming removed 5 bases at V and 3 bases at J, with 13 bases between. Per the germline V gene, CDR1 is SEHNR and CDR2 is FQNEAQ (reference sequence). There are 15 residues in the CDR3. The CDR3 reads CASSRGGGSNEKLFF. CDR3 sequence (DNA): TGTGCCAGCAGCCGCGGGGGCGGTTCTAATGAAAAACTGTTTTTT.

The chain uses TRBV19 and TRBJ2-7; tentatively, D is TRBD1 (5 bases). The germline V gene encodes CDR1 LNHDA and CDR2 SQIVND (reference sequence). The CDR3 length is 12 residues. V was cut by 8 bases and J by 12 bases, with 20 bases left in between. The CDR3, as DNA: TGTGCCAGTCAAAGCACAGGACCTCCCCGGTACTTC. As protein: CASQSTGPPRYF.